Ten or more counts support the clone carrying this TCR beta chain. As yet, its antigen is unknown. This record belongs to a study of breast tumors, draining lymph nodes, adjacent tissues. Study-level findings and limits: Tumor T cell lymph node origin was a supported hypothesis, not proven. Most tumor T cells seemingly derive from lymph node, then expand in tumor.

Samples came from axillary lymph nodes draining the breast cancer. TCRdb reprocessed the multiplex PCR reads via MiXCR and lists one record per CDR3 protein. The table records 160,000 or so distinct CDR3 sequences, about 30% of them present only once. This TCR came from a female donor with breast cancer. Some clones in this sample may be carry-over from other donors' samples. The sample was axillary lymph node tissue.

This chain's CDR3 is CASSSRDRGYYEQYF. CDR3 DNA sequence: TGTGCCAGCAGTTCCCGGGACAGGGGGTACTACGAGCAGTACTTC. The chain couples TRBV6-2 or TRBV6-3 to TRBJ2-7, with 11 bases fitting TRBD1. The CDR3 totals 15 residues. The ends lost 4 bases at V and 3 bases at J; junction bases unmatched: 5. Germline CDR1 MNHEY, CDR2 SVGEGT.